This T cell receptor beta chain came from a study of T-cell reconstitution after alpha-beta-depleted transplantation in children. About this clonotype: Its cognate antigen is unknown.

Trimming cost V 3 bases and J 4 bases, with 8 bases left between them. Germline values: CDR1 ENHRY, CDR2 SYGVKD. This CDR3 is 13 amino acids long. Preparing the TCRbeta library involved the use of unique molecular identifiers. One entry per CDR3 protein, called by TCRdb with MiXCR from the PCR reads. The table lists fewer than 700,000 distinct CDR3 sequences, roughly 24% of them singletons, with roughly 13% in the top ten. Broader study findings: Reported findings indicate that, about two months after transplant, alpha-beta T cells came from several hundred expanded clones, which were derived from non-depleted graft cells.

The rearrangement links TRBV10-3 to TRBJ2-3; the D is unclear. The specimen comprised PBMCs, mostly from graft donor cells, sampled 360 days after TCRalphabeta/CD19-depleted stem cell transplant. This receptor was identified in a boy in the first two years of life who had a stem cell transplant for acute myeloid leukemia, so the T cells may come from the graft donor. The CDR3 coding sequence is TGTGCCATCAGTGATAACTTATCAGATACGCAGTATTTT. It codes for CAISDNLSDTQYF.